The source of this T cell receptor (beta chain) is a study of early T cells in non-severe SARS-CoV-2 infection. Turning to the study itself: Bulk RNA taken from unsorted whole blood was sequenced, leaving chains unpaired.

General study results and limits: CD4 and private specificities were missed by VDJdb matching, which favored anti-spike CD8 responses.

Many counts were recorded for this clonotype. The antigen is not known. The V gene lost 3 bases and the J gene lost 5 bases, with 5 bases spanning the gap. This CDR3 has 12 residues. Germline CDR1 reads MDHEN; CDR2 reads SYDVKM. Unique molecular identifiers tagged individual cDNA molecules. MiXCR was run by TCRdb on the 5' RACE reads, yielding one entry per CDR3 protein. The data hold tens of thousands of distinct CDR3 sequences, with approximately 12% observed a single time. The rearrangement uses TRBV28 and TRBJ1-5; no clear D gene. The receptor was isolated from an adult who was a healthcare worker with PCR-confirmed SARS-CoV-2 infection or an uninfected control (not recorded which). Source material: whole blood. The CDR3, as DNA: TGTGCCAGCAGTTTGGAGTATCAGCCCCAGCATTTT. This sequence encodes CASSLEYQPQHF.